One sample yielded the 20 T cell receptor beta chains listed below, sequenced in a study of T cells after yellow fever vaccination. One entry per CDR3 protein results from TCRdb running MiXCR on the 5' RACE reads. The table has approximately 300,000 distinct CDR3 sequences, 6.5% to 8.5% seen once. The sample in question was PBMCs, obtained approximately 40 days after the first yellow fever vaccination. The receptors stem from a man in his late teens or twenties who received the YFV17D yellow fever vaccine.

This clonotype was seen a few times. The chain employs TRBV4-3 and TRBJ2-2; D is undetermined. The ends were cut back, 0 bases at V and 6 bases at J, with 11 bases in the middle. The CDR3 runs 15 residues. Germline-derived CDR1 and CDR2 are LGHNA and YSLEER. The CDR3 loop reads CASSQEPSGAGELFF. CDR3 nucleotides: TGCGCCAGCAGCCAAGAGCCTAGTGGAGCCGGGGAGCTGTTTTTT.

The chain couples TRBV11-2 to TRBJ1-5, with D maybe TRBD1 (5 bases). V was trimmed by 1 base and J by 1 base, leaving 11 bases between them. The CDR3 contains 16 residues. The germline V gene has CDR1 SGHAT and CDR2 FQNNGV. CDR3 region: CASSLVWGVSNQPQHF. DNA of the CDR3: TGTGCCAGCAGCTTAGTGTGGGGGGTAAGCAATCAGCCCCAGCATTTT.

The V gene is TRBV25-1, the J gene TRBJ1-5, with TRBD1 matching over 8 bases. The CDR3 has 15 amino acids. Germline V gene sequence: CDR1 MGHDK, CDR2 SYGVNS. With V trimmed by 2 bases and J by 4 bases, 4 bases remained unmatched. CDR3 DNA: TGTGCCAGCAGTGAAGCGACAGGGGCAAATCAGCCCCAGCATTTT. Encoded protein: CASSEATGANQPQHF.

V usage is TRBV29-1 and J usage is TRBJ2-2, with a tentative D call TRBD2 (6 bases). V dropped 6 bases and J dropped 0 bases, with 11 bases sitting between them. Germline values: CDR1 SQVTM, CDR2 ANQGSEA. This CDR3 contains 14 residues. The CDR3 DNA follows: TGCAGCGTGGCGGGGCAGGCGAACACCGGGGAGCTGTTTTTT. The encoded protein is CSVAGQANTGELFF.

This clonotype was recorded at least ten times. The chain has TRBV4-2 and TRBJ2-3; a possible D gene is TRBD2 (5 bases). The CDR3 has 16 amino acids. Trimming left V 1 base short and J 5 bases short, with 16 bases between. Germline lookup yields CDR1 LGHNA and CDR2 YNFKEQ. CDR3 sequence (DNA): TGTGCCAGCAGCCAAGCGACGGGGTTGGAAGGAGATACGCAGTATTTT. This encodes CASSQATGLEGDTQYF.

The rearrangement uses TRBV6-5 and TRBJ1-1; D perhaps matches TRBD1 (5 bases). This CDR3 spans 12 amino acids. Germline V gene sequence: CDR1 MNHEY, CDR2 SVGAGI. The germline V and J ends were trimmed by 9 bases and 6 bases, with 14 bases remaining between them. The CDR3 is CASFRGVSEAFF. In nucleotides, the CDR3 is TGTGCCAGTTTTCGGGGGGTCTCTGAAGCTTTCTTT.

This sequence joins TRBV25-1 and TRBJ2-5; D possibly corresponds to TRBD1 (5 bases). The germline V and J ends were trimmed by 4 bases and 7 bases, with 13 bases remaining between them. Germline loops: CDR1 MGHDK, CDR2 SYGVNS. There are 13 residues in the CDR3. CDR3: CASSARDSGTQYF. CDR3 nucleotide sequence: TGTGCCAGCAGTGCCAGGGATAGTGGGACCCAGTACTTC.

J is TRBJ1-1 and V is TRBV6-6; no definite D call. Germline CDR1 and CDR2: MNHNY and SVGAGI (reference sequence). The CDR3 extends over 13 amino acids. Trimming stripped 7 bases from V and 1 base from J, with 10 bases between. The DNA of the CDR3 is TGTGCCAGCAACCAAATTTCGAACACTGAAGCTTTCTTT. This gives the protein CASNQISNTEAFF.

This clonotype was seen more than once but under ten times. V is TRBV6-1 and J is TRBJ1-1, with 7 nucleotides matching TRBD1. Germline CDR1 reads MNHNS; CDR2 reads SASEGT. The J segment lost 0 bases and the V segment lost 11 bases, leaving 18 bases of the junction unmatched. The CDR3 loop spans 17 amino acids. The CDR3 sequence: CACSRWGQTLMNTEAFF. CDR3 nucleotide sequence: TGTGCCTGCTCAAGGTGGGGACAGACCCTTATGAACACTGAAGCTTTCTTT.

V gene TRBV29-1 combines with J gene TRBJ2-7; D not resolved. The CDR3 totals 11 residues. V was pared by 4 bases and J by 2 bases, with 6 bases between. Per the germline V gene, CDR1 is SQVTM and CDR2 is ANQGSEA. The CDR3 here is CSVVVTYEQYF. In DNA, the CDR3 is TGCAGCGTTGTGGTAACCTACGAGCAGTACTTC.

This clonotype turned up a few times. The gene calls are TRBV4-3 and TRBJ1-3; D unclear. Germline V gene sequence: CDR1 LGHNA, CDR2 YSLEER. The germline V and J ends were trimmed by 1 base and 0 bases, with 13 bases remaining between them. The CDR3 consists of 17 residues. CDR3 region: CASSQGLSRNSGNTIYF. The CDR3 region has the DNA TGCGCCAGCAGCCAAGGTCTGAGTCGGAACTCTGGAAACACCATATATTTT.

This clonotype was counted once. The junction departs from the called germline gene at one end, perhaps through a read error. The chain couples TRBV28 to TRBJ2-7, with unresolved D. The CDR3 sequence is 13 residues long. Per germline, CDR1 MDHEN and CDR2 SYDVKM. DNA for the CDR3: TGTGCCAGGAGTTATTGTATACCCTACGAGCAGTACTTC. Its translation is CARSYCIPYEQYF. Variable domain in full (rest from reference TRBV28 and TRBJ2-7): DVKVTQSSRYLVKRTGEKVFLECVQDMDHENMFWYRQDPGLGLRLIYFSYDVKMKEKGDIPEGYSVSREKKERFSLILESASTNQTSMYLCARSYCIPYEQYFGPGTRLTVT.

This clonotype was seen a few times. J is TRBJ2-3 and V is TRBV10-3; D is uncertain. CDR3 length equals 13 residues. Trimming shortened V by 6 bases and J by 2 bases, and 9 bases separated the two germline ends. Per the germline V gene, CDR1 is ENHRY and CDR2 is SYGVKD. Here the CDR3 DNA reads TGTGCCATCAGCACTGGCATCACAGATACGCAGTATTTT. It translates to CAISTGITDTQYF.

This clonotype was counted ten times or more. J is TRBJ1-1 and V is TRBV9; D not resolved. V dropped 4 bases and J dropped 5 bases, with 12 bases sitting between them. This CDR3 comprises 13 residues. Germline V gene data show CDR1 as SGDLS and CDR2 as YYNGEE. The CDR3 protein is CASSFWRDTEAFF. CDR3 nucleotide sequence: TGTGCCAGCAGCTTTTGGAGGGATACTGAAGCTTTCTTT.

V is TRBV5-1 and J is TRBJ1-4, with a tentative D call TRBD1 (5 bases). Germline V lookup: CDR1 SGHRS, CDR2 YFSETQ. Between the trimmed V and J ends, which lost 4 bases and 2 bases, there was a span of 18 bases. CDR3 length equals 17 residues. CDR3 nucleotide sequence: TGCGCCAGCAGCCCGGGCGGGACGGGGTGGACTAATGAAAAACTGTTTTTT. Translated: CASSPGGTGWTNEKLFF.

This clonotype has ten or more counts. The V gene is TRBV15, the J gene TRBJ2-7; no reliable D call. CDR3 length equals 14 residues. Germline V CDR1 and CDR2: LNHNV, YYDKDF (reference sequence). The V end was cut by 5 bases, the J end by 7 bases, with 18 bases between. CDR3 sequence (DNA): TGTGCCACCAGCCGAAAGCTGGGTCCCTGGGAGCAGTACTTC. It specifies CATSRKLGPWEQYF.

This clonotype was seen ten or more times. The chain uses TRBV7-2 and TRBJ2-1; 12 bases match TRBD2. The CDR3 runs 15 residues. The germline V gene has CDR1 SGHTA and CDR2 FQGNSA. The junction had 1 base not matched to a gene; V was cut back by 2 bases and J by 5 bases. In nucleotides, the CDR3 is TGTGCCAGCAGCTTACCTAGCGGGGGGGACAATGAGCAGTTCTTC. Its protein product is CASSLPSGGDNEQFF.

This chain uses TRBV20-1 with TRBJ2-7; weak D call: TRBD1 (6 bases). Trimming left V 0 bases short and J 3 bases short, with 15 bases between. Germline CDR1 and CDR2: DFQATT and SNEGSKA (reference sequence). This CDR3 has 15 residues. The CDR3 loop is CSARDNRARYYEQYV. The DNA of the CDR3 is TGCAGTGCTAGAGATAACAGGGCGAGGTACTACGAGCAGTACGTC.

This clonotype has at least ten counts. The DNA for the CDR3 is TGTGCCAGCAGCTTGGTTGACGAGCAGTACTTC. This translates into CASSLVDEQYF. The genes are TRBV5-5 and TRBJ2-7, with D uncertain. Deletions cut 0 bases from V and 5 bases from J, with 3 bases between. The CDR3 runs 11 residues. From germline, CDR1 is SGHKS and CDR2 YYEKEE (reference sequence).

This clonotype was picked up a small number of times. Here the CDR3 reads CASRGLAGGTRLGEQFF. The CDR3 bases are TGCGCCAGCAGGGGACTAGCGGGGGGTACCCGTTTGGGTGAGCAGTTCTTC. The V gene is TRBV5-1, the J gene TRBJ2-1, with 15 bases lining up with TRBD2. This CDR3 contains 17 residues. The V gene's germline CDR1 is SGHRS and CDR2 YFSETQ. With V trimmed by 5 bases and J by 9 bases, 12 bases remained unmatched. Full variable domain (missing parts from reference TRBV5-1 and TRBJ2-1): KAGVTQTPRYLIKTRGQQVTLSCSPISGHRSVSWYQQTPGQGLQFLFEYFSETQRNKGNFPGRFSGRQFSNSRSEMNVSTLELGDSALYLCASRGLAGGTRLGEQFFGPGTRLTVL.